The 13 T cell receptor beta chains reported below all come from one sample, sequenced in a study of T cells in Graves' hyperthyroidism and ophthalmopathy. Researchers took RNA transcripts and amplified the TCR beta CDR3 regions from them. An initial round of RT-PCR targeting the TCR CDR3 relied on the HTBI primer set. TCRdb re-derived calls from the multiplex PCR reads in MiXCR, one entry per CDR3 protein. The sample consists of some 440,000 distinct CDR3 sequences, around a sixth of them appearing once. The sequenced material came from blood. These receptor sequences come from a young woman with Graves' hyperthyroidism.

This clonotype showed up many times. V is TRBV28 and J is TRBJ2-1; D perhaps matches TRBD1 (6 bases). Deletions cut 3 bases from V and 3 bases from J, with 12 bases between. CDR3 length: 15 amino acids. Looked up from germline, CDR1 is MDHEN and CDR2 is SYDVKM. CDR3 loop: CASSLPGQIYNEQFF. Here the CDR3 DNA reads TGTGCCAGCAGTTTGCCGGGACAAATCTACAATGAGCAGTTCTTC.

This clonotype was observed a few times. The rearrangement links TRBV7-9 to TRBJ2-3; TRBD1 aligns across 8 bases. V lost 5 bases, J lost 0 bases, and 28 bases stayed unmatched. The CDR3 length is 23 residues. Germline assignment: CDR1 SEHNR and CDR2 FQNEAQ (reference sequence). The CDR3 DNA sequence: TGTGCCAGCAGCGGGGGTCCATCAGGGGGCAAGGGGGAGTTTCGTGGAAGCACAGATACGCAGTATTTT. It is translated as CASSGGPSGGKGEFRGSTDTQYF.

The V call is TRBV29-1, the J call TRBJ2-5, with a possible D match to TRBD2 (6 bases). Germline V gives CDR1 SQVTM, CDR2 ANQGSEA. V was pared by 7 bases and J by 1 base, with 16 bases between. This CDR3 contains 14 residues. CDR3 in amino acids: CSAQRRGFQETQYF. For the CDR3, the DNA is TGCAGCGCCCAACGTCGGGGGTTCCAAGAGACCCAGTACTTC. Looking up the rest from reference TRBV29-1 and TRBJ2-5 gives the full variable domain: SAVISQKPSRDICQRGTSLTIQCQVDSQVTMMFWYRQQPGQSLTLIATANQGSEATYESGFVIDKFPISRPNLTFSTLTVSNMSPEDSSIYLCSAQRRGFQETQYFGPGTRLLVL.

This clonotype was counted only a few times. The chain employs TRBV10-3 and TRBJ2-3, with unresolved D. Germline CDR1 and CDR2: ENHRY and SYGVKD. Trimming removed 0 bases from V and 6 bases from J, with 4 bases in between. CDR3 length: 12 residues. DNA of the CDR3: TGTGCCATCAGTGAGTCGTGGGATACGCAGTATTTT. This codes for CAISESWDTQYF.

The chain has TRBV19 and TRBJ1-1; the D gene is possibly TRBD1 (5 bases). Germline V gene lookup returns CDR1 LNHDA and CDR2 SQIVND (reference sequence). The CDR3 is 13 residues long. V dropped 5 bases and J dropped 11 bases, with 18 bases sitting between them. The CDR3 spells CASSLGTVGEAFF. CDR3 in DNA: TGTGCCAGTAGTCTGGGGACGGTCGGGGAGGCTTTCTTT.

This chain links TRBV19 with TRBJ1-5; D remains ambiguous. Trimming took off 2 bases at V and 6 bases at J, with 14 bases between the two ends. Germline V gene lookup returns CDR1 LNHDA and CDR2 SQIVND (reference sequence). CDR3 length: 15 amino acids. This CDR3 reads CASSIRGRRGQPQHF. The DNA for the CDR3 is TGTGCCAGTAGTATAAGAGGTCGAAGAGGTCAGCCCCAGCATTTT.

In this sample, this clonotype turned up many times. The V gene is TRBV11-2, the J gene TRBJ2-5, with D tentatively TRBD2 (5 bases). CDR3 length: 13 residues. The V end lost 5 bases, the J end lost 5 bases, and 12 bases lay between the germline ends. Germline V gene lookup returns CDR1 SGHAT and CDR2 FQNNGV. The CDR3 nucleotides read TGTGCCAGCAGCCTGTCGCTAGCCGAGACCCAGTACTTC. Translation: CASSLSLAETQYF.

This clonotype rates as large. The V gene is TRBV5-1, the J gene TRBJ2-7; 10 nucleotides align to TRBD2. After removal of 0 bases from V and 6 bases from J, the junction contained 9 bases not matched to a gene. Germline-derived CDR1 and CDR2 are SGHRS and YFSETQ. The CDR3 length is 16 residues. CDR3: CASSLGAGGPFSEQYF. The CDR3 region has the DNA TGCGCCAGCAGCTTGGGAGCGGGAGGGCCGTTTAGCGAGCAGTACTTC.

This clonotype was counted many times. This chain uses TRBV3-1 with TRBJ2-1, with no clear D. The CDR3 consists of 12 residues. Trimming stripped 3 bases from V and 6 bases from J, with 6 bases between. Germline assignment: CDR1 LGHDT and CDR2 YNNKEL (reference sequence). CDR3 nucleotide sequence: TGTGCCAGCAGCCAGGCAGGCAATGAGCAGTTCTTC. Its translation is CASSQAGNEQFF.

This clonotype appeared a few times. The chain couples TRBV20-1 to TRBJ2-1; 8 bases align to TRBD1. Germline V lookup: CDR1 DFQATT, CDR2 SNEGSKA (reference sequence). V lost 6 bases to trimming and J lost 3 bases; unmatched junction nucleotides: 7. This CDR3 contains 14 residues. CDR3 sequence: CSANPGQDYNEQFF. In nucleotides, the CDR3 is TGCAGTGCCAACCCGGGACAGGACTACAATGAGCAGTTCTTC.

V gene TRBV6-2 or TRBV6-3 combines with J gene TRBJ1-6; TRBD1 is a possible D gene (5 bases). The CDR3 runs 15 residues. Germline V gene lookup returns CDR1 MNHEY and CDR2 SVGEGT. Between the trimmed V and J ends, which lost 2 bases and 0 bases, there was a span of 5 bases. The CDR3 sequence is CASSYRGSYNSPLHF. As DNA, the CDR3 is TGTGCCAGCAGTTACAGGGGCTCCTATAATTCACCCCTCCACTTT.

This clonotype was seen more than once but under ten times. The chain is built from TRBV4-3 and TRBJ2-5; tentatively, D is TRBD2 (5 bases). The germline CDR1 and CDR2 sequences are LGHNA and YSLEER. The CDR3 has 16 amino acids. V shed 0 bases and J shed 5 bases, with 16 bases lying between them. CDR3 region: CASSQDGRGYGETQYF. In DNA, the CDR3 is TGCGCCAGCAGCCAAGATGGCCGGGGATATGGGGAGACCCAGTACTTC.

This clonotype was picked up many times. The chain combines TRBV28 with TRBJ1-5; no clear D gene. Trimming took 7 bases from V and 4 from J, leaving 11 bases between them. The germline V gene encodes CDR1 MDHEN and CDR2 SYDVKM. This CDR3 is 13 amino acids long. CDR3 sequence (DNA): TGTGCCAGCATCAGTTTCCCAAATCAGCCCCAGCATTTT. Residues: CASISFPNQPQHF.